These T cell receptor beta chains were read from a single sample in a study of spatial heterogeneity in lung cancer. Using its own MiXCR run on the 5' RACE reads, TCRdb lists one record per CDR3 protein. The data show 13,000 or so distinct CDR3 sequences, around 5.8% seen once. Sequencing used lung tumor tissue, obtained at surgery. These receptors originate from a female donor with early-stage non-small cell lung cancer. Both conserved end residues are part of each CDR3. Each record gives: CDR3 DNA, CDR3 protein, D gene, V gene, clone size, J gene. The D gene is left open where the match is weak. Not every row has a clone size; where given, it reads once, few, many or a size class.

DNA: TGTGCCAGCAGCTTAGGGGGGCATGATACGCAGTATTTT
CDR3: CASSLGGHDTQYF
D: NA
V: TRBV7-3
size: many
J: TRBJ2-3

DNA: TGTGCCAGCTCACCCAGGGAAGAACTTCATCTGGGTGGCTACACCTTC
CDR3: CASSPREELHLGGYTF
D: NA
V: TRBV18
size: NA
J: TRBJ1-2

DNA: TGTGCCAGCAGCTTAGATATTGGCCCTGAAGCTTTCTTT
CDR3: CASSLDIGPEAFF
D: NA
V: TRBV11-2
size: many
J: TRBJ1-1

DNA: TGCAGTGCTAGACCGGGGGGGGCTCAAGAGACCCAGTACTTC
CDR3: CSARPGGAQETQYF
D: TRBD2
V: TRBV20-1
size: NA
J: TRBJ2-5

DNA: TGTGCCAGCAGCGCGAGGACAGGAAGTGAGCAGTTCTTC
CDR3: CASSARTGSEQFF
D: TRBD1
V: TRBV7-2
size: many
J: TRBJ2-1

DNA: TGCGCCAGCAGCTTGCGGGCTAGCGGGGGCCCAGCCTACGAGCAGTACTTC
CDR3: CASSLRASGGPAYEQYF
D: TRBD2
V: TRBV5-1
size: many
J: TRBJ2-7

DNA: TGTGCCAGCAGTTCCCCCCCCCAGGGTGATGAAAAACTGTTTTTT
CDR3: CASSSPPQGDEKLFF
D: NA
V: TRBV28
size: many
J: TRBJ1-4

DNA: TGTGCCAGCGGAAATATCTTACAGGGGTACTTC
CDR3: CASGNILQGYF
D: NA
V: TRBV6-2/TRBV6-3
size: many
J: TRBJ2-7

DNA: TGCAGTGCCATTAGCGGGCCTAGCTCCTACGAGCAGTACTTC
CDR3: CSAISGPSSYEQYF
D: TRBD2
V: TRBV20-1
size: many
J: TRBJ2-7

DNA: TGTGCCAGCATCCCCGGGCGACAGCTCCAAGAGACCCAGTACTTC
CDR3: CASIPGRQLQETQYF
D: NA
V: TRBV6-1
size: medium-sized
J: TRBJ2-5

DNA: TGCAGTGCTAGAGATCGAAGTAGGCCCATGAACACTGAAGCTTTCTTT
CDR3: CSARDRSRPMNTEAFF
D: NA
V: TRBV20-1
size: many
J: TRBJ1-1

DNA: TGTGCCAGCAGTTGGCTGGGATCGGGCACAGATACGCAGTATTTT
CDR3: CASSWLGSGTDTQYF
D: NA
V: TRBV6-5
size: many
J: TRBJ2-3

DNA: TGTGCCAGCAGCACCGACAGGGAAGGCGGGGAGCTGTTTTTT
CDR3: CASSTDREGGELFF
D: TRBD1
V: TRBV5-4
size: many
J: TRBJ2-2

DNA: TGTGCCAGCACCCGAGGGCAGGGGTACGAAAACATTCAGTACTTC
CDR3: CASTRGQGYENIQYF
D: NA
V: TRBV7-9
size: many
J: TRBJ2-4

DNA: TGTGCCACCAGCAGCAAGGGACGGATTAATTCACCCCTCCACTTT
CDR3: CATSSKGRINSPLHF
D: NA
V: TRBV15
size: many
J: TRBJ1-6